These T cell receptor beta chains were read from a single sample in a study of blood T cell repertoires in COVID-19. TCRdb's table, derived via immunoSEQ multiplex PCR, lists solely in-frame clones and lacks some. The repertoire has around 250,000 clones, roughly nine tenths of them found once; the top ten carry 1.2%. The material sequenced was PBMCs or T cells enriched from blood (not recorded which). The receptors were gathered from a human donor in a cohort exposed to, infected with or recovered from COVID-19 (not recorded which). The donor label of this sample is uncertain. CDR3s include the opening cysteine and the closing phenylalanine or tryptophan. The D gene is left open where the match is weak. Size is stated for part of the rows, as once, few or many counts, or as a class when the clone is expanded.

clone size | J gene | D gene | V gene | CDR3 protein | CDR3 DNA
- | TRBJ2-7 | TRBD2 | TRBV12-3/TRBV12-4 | CASSLGAGVEQYF | TGTGCCAGCAGTTTAGGAGCGGGGGTCGAGCAGTACTTC
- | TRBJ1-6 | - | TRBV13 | CASSLGQGGLNSPLHF | TGTGCCAGCAGCTTAGGCCAAGGCGGGCTAAATTCACCCCTCCACTTT
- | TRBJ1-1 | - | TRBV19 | CATRSGGWHPEAFF | TGTGCCACTCGGTCAGGTGGATGGCACCCTGAAGCTTTCTTT
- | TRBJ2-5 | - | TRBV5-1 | CASSHYEDSLQETQYF | TGCGCCAGCAGCCACTACGAAGACAGTCTCCAAGAGACCCAGTACTTC
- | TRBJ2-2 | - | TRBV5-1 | CASSPRQGTGELFF | TGCGCCAGCAGCCCTCGTCAGGGCACCGGGGAGCTGTTTTTT
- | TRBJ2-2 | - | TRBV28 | CASSNRVGTGELFF | TGTGCCAGCAGTAACAGGGTTGGCACCGGGGAGCTGTTTTTT
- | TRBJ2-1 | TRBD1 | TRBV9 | CASSSRQGVQFF | TGTGCCAGCAGCTCCCGACAGGGGGTTCAGTTCTTC
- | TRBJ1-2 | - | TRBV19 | CASTTGTNYGYTF | TGTGCCAGTACAACAGGGACTAACTATGGCTACACCTTC
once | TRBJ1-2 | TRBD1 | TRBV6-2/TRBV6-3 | CASSYSGTVDGYTF | TGTGCCAGCAGTTACTCCGGGACAGTCGATGGCTACACCTTC
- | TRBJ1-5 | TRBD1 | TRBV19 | CASSIGQASNQPQHF | TGTGCCAGTAGTATCGGACAGGCTAGCAATCAGCCCCAGCATTTT
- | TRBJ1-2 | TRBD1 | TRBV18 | CASSPPGTDYGYTF | TGTGCCAGCTCACCCCCCGGGACAGACTATGGCTACACCTTC
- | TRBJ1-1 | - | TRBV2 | CASIYGGLNTEAFF | TGTGCCAGCATCTATGGGGGCTTGAACACTGAAGCTTTCTTT
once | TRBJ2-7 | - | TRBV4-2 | CASSQALRRDEQYF | TGTGCCAGCAGCCAGGCACTTAGGAGGGACGAGCAGTACTTC
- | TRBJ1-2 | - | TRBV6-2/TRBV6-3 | CASSYLGGLSKMYYGYTF | TGTGCCAGCAGTTACCTGGGAGGACTCAGCAAAATGTACTATGGCTACACCTTC
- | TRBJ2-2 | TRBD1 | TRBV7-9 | CASQGQGGSVRTGELFF | TGTGCCAGCCAAGGACAGGGAGGTTCGGTACGCACCGGGGAGCTGTTTTTT
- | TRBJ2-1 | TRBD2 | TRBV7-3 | CASSRSGGAHNEQFF | TGTGCCAGCAGCCGGAGCGGGGGGGCCCACAATGAGCAGTTCTTC
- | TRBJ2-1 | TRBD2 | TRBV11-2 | CASSITSGDYYNEQFF | TGTGCCAGCAGCATCACTAGCGGGGACTACTACAATGAGCAGTTCTTC
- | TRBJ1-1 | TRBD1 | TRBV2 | CASSVGQGDTEAFF | TGTGCCAGCAGTGTGGGACAGGGTGACACTGAAGCTTTCTTT
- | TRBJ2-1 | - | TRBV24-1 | CATSVTGYSSYNEQFF | TGTGCCACCAGTGTCACAGGTTACAGCTCCTACAATGAGCAGTTCTTC
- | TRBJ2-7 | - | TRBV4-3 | CASSQDWQGTYEQYF | TGCGCCAGCAGCCAAGATTGGCAGGGGACCTACGAGCAGTACTTC
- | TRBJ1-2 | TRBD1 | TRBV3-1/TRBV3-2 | CASSQGGTGLKTF | TGTGCCAGCAGCCAAGGTGGGACAGGGCTTAAGACCTTC
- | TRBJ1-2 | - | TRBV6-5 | CASSYSNGVEGYTF | TGTGCCAGCAGTTACTCGAACGGGGTAGAAGGCTACACCTTC
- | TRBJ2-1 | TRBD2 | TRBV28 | CASSPPSGGLFF | TGTGCCAGCAGCCCCCCGAGCGGGGGGTTGTTCTTC
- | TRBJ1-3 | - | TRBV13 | CASSLKTPGNTIYF | TGTGCCAGCAGCCTAAAGACACCGGGAAACACCATATATTTT
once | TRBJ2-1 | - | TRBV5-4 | CASSLGENQQFF | TGTGCCAGCAGCTTGGGGGAGAATCAGCAGTTCTTC
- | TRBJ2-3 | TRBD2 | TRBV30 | CAWKLAGFSTDTQYF | TGTGCCTGGAAACTAGCGGGGTTTAGCACAGATACGCAGTATTTT
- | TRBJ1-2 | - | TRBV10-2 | CASSEGGNNYGYTF | TGCGCCAGCAGTGAGGGAGGTAATAACTATGGCTACACCTTC
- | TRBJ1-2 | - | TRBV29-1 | CSVHEGGYTF | TGCAGCGTTCACGAGGGTGGCTACACCTTC
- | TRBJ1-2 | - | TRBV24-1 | CATSDFEGRGYTF | TGTGCCACCAGTGATTTTGAAGGGAGAGGCTACACCTTC
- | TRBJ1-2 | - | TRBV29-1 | CSVGRGREGYTF | TGCAGCGTTGGTCGGGGGAGGGAGGGCTACACCTTC
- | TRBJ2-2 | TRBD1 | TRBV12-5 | CASGVPTGVTGELFF | TGTGCTAGTGGTGTACCGACAGGGGTCACCGGGGAGCTGTTTTTT
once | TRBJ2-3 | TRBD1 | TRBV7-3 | CASSTRQGLATDTQYF | TGTGCCAGCAGTACTCGACAGGGATTAGCCACAGATACGCAGTATTTT
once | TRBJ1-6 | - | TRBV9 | CASSVGDNSYNSPLHF | TGTGCCAGCAGCGTAGGGGACAACTCCTATAATTCACCCCTCCACTTT
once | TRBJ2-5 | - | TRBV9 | CASSDENQETQYF | TGTGCCAGCAGCGATGAGAATCAAGAGACCCAGTACTTC
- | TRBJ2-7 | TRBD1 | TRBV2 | CASSGLGQGGDEQYF | TGTGCCAGCAGTGGACTGGGACAGGGGGGGGACGAGCAGTACTTC
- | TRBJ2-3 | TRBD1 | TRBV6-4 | CASSDSYRGGTDTQYF | TGTGCCAGCAGTGACTCGTACAGGGGAGGCACAGATACGCAGTATTTT
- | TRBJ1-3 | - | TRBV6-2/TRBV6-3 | CASSSPRRRSSGNTIYF | TGTGCCAGCAGTTCCCCCCGGCGACGGAGCTCTGGAAACACCATATATTTT
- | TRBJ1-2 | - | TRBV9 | CASSVPGVVAGYTF | TGTGCCAGCAGCGTTCCCGGGGTGGTGGCTGGCTACACCTTC
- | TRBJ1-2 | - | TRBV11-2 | CASSEDPGSYGYTF | TGTGCCAGCAGCGAGGATCCGGGTAGCTATGGCTACACCTTC
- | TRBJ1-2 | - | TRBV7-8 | CASSLGAVNYGYTF | TGTGCCAGCAGCTTAGGGGCAGTCAACTATGGCTACACCTTC
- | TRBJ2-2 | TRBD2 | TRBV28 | CASSSGTSGISTGELFF | TGTGCCAGCAGCTCTGGGACTAGCGGAATTAGCACCGGGGAGCTGTTTTTT
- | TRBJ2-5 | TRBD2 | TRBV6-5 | CASSPASGGGETQYF | TGTGCCAGCAGTCCGGCTAGCGGGGGAGGAGAGACCCAGTACTTC
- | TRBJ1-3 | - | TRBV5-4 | CASSLVGLAGDSGNTIYF | TGTGCCAGCAGCTTGGTCGGCTTGGCTGGAGACTCTGGAAACACCATATATTTT
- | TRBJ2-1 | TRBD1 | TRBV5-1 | CASSLGTGSSNEQFF | TGCGCCAGCAGCTTGGGGACAGGGAGTAGCAATGAGCAGTTCTTC
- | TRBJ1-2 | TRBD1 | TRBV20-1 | CSASPLLGTAGNYGYTF | TGCAGTGCTAGTCCACTCCTCGGGACAGCCGGAAACTATGGCTACACCTTC
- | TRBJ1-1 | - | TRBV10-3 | CASREARDTEAFF | TGTGCCTCCAGGGAGGCCAGGGACACTGAAGCTTTCTTT
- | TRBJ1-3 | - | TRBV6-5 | CASSFTVGDSGNTIYF | TGTGCCAGCAGTTTCACAGTGGGAGACTCTGGAAACACCATATATTTT
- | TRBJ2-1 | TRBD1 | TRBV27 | CASSPRDSTANEQFF | TGTGCCAGCAGTCCACGGGACAGTACCGCCAATGAGCAGTTCTTC
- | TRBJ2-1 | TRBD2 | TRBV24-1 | CATSDFPRGLAGATYNEQFF | TGTGCCACCAGTGATTTTCCCCGTGGACTAGCGGGGGCAACCTACAATGAGCAGTTCTTC
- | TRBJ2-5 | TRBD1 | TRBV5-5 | CASSVGQGGHF | TGTGCCAGCAGCGTGGGACAGGGGGGGCACTTC
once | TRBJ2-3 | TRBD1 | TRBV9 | CASSVQGVDPDTQYF | TGTGCCAGCAGCGTCCAGGGGGTGGATCCAGATACGCAGTATTTT
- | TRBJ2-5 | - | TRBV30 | CAWFRGDEQYF | TGTGCCTGGTTCCGGGGAGATGAACAGTACTTC
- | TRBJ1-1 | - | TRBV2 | CASRADRNTEAFF | TGTGCCAGCAGAGCCGACAGAAACACTGAAGCTTTCTTT
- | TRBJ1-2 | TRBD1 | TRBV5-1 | CATKTGADYGYTF | TGCGCCACCAAGACAGGGGCTGACTATGGCTACACCTTC
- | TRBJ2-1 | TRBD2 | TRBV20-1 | CSASDSGGATDEQFF | TGCAGTGCTAGTGATAGCGGGGGGGCAACAGATGAGCAGTTCTTC
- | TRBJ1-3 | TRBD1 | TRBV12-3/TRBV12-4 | CASGGQGTIYF | TGTGCCAGCGGTGGACAGGGAACCATATATTTT
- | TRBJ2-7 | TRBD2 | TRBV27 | CASRRGAYEQYF | TGTGCCAGCAGGCGGGGGGCCTACGAGCAGTACTTC
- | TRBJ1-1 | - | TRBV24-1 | CATSDSRRHTQAFF | TGTGCCACCAGTGATTCGAGAAGACATACGCAAGCTTTCTTT
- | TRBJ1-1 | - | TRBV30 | CAWSVDLLSDTEAFF | TGTGCCTGGAGTGTAGACTTGTTATCAGACACTGAAGCTTTCTTT
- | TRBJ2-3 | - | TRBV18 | CASSPRQAQDTQYF | TGTGCCAGCTCACCACGACAGGCACAAGATACGCAGTATTTT